These 4 T cell receptor beta chains came from one sample sequenced in a study of shared clonotypes between healthy human individuals. As defined, naive CD8 cells were CD45RO-negative and positively selected for CCR7, with terminally differentiated effector memory CD45RA+ cells excluded. This table comes from immunoSEQ multiplex PCR, and its TCRdb copy is limited to in-frame clones, with some not included. Among over 2 million clones listed, approximately 94% were seen once. What was sequenced was naive CD8+ T cells sorted from blood. These receptors were obtained from a man aged 18 to 30 in good health.

The chain couples TRBV7-8 to TRBJ2-1; 10 bases are a match to TRBD1. This CDR3 has 17 amino acids. Germline V gives CDR1 SGHVS, CDR2 FQNEAQ. V shed 0 bases and J 5 bases; nucleotides not matched to a gene: 7. This chain's CDR3 is CASSLAGTGVLNNEQFF. The CDR3 DNA reads as TGTGCCAGCAGCTTAGCGGGGACAGGGGTACTCAACAATGAGCAGTTCTTC.

About this clone itself: The identical CDR3 is also encoded by other nucleotide sequences in the sample. The chain recombines TRBV6-5 with TRBJ2-7; weak D call: TRBD1 (6 bases). The CDR3 covers 14 residues. V was clipped by 5 bases and J by 2 bases, with 13 bases between them. Germline CDR1 is MNHEY and CDR2 is SVGAGI. The CDR3 DNA is TGTGCCAGCAGTCCGCCAGGGGTCCCCTACGAGCAGTACTTC. Its translation is CASSPPGVPYEQYF.

The genes are TRBV5-4 and TRBJ2-7; D is uncertain. CDR1 SGHNT and CDR2 YYREEE come from the germline V gene (reference sequence). CDR3 length equals 12 residues. Trimming left V 0 bases short and J 6 bases short, with 7 bases between. This CDR3 is CASSLASAEQYF. In DNA, the CDR3 is TGTGCCAGCAGCTTGGCAAGTGCCGAGCAGTACTTC.

This clone was counted a few times. The chain combines TRBV2 with TRBJ1-2; 12 positions match TRBD1. There are 15 residues in the CDR3. Germline CDR1 is SNHLY and CDR2 is FYNNEI. After removal of 6 bases from V and 7 bases from J, the junction contained 9 bases not matched to a gene. The CDR3 DNA reads as TGTGCCAGCAGAGAAACCGGGACAGGGGGCTCTGGCTACACCTTC. Translated: CASRETGTGGSGYTF.